What follows are 3 T cell receptor beta chains derived from one specimen sequenced in a study of control samples from healthy donors and cancer patients. TCRdb's copy holds only in-frame clones and misses some; the assay was immunoSEQ multiplex PCR. The sample includes approximately 120,000 clones, around 89% of them seen just once. Material for sequencing was blood. The receptor set was obtained from a woman in her forties or fifties in good health.

This sequence joins TRBV6-2 or TRBV6-3 and TRBJ1-2; D remains ambiguous. Trimming left V 0 bases short and J 8 bases short, with 10 bases between. This CDR3 region has 13 residues. CDR1 is MNHEY, CDR2 SVGEGT, per germline. The CDR3 nucleotides read TGTGCCAGCAGTTACTCGCCAGGTCGGGGCTACACCTTC. As protein: CASSYSPGRGYTF.

The CDR3 region is CSVQRDGDYTF. The CDR3 region has the DNA TGCAGCGTTCAAAGGGACGGAGACTACACCTTC. The genes are TRBV29-1 and TRBJ1-2, with D maybe TRBD1 (5 bases). Trimming shortened V by 5 bases and J by 10 bases, and 14 bases separated the two germline ends. Germline loops: CDR1 SQVTM, CDR2 ANQGSEA. The CDR3 spans 11 residues. The full variable domain, in which reference TRBV29-1 and TRBJ1-2 provide the parts outside the CDR3, is SAVISQKPSRDICQRGTSLTIQCQVDSQVTMMFWYRQQPGQSLTLIATANQGSEATYESGFVIDKFPISRPNLTFSTLTVSNMSPEDSSIYLCSVQRDGDYTFGSGTRLTVV.

This clone was picked up a small number of times. The gene calls are TRBV5-1 and TRBJ2-5; no definite D call. CDR1 is SGHRS, CDR2 YFSETQ, per germline. CDR3 length: 11 amino acids. V was clipped by 0 bases and J by 6 bases, with 3 bases between them. CDR3 DNA sequence: TGCGCCAGCAGCTTGGAACAGACCCAGTACTTC. This translates into CASSLEQTQYF.